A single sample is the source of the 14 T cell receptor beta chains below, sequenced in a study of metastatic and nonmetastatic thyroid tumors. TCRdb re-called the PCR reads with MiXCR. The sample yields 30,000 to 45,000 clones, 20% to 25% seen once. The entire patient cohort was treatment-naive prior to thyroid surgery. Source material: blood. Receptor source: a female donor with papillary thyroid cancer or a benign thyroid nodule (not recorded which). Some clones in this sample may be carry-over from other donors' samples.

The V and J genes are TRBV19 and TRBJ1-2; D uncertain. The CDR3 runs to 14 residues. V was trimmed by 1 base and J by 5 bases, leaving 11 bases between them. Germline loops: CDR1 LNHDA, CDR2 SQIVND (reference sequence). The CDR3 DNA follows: TGTGCCAGTAGTATAGTGGAGGGTTCATATGGCTACACCTTC. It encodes CASSIVEGSYGYTF.

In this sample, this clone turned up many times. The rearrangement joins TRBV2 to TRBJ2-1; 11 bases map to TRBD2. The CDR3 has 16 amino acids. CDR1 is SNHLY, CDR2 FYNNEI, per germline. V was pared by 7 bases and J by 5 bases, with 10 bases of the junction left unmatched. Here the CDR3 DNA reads TGTGCCAGCACTAAATTTAGCGGGAGGGGGGACAATGAGCAGTTCTTC. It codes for CASTKFSGRGDNEQFF.

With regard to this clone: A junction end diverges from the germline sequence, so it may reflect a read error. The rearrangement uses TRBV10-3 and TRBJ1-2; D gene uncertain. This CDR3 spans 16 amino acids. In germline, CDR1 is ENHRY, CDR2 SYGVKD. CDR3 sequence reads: CSISQSLATSGYGYTF. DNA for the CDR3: TGTTCCATCAGTCAGTCGCTTGCGACATCTGGCTATGGCTACACCTTC.

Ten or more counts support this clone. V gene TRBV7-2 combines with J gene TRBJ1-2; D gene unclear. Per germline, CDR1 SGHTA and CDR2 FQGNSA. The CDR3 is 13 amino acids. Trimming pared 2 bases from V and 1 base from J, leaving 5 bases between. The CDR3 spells CASSLLGNYGYTF. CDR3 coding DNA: TGTGCCAGCAGCTTACTGGGTAACTATGGCTACACCTTC.

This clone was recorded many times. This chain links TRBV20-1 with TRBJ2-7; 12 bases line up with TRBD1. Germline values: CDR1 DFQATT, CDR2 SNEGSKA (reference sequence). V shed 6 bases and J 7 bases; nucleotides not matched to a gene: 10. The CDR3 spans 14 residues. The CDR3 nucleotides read TGCAGTGCCGGACCGGGACAGGGGGCGCGGGAGCAGTACTTC. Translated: CSAGPGQGAREQYF.

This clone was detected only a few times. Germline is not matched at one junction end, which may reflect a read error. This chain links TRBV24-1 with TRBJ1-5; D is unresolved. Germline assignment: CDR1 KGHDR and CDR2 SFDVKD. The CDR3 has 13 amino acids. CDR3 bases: TGTTCCACCAGTGTAGGTGGCGATCAGCCCCAGCATTTT. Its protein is CSTSVGGDQPQHF.

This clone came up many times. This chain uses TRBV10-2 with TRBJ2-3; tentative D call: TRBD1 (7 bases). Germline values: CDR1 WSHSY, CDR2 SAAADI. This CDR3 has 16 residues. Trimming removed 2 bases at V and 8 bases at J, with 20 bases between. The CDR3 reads CASSEKPQDQGGTQYF. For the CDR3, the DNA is TGCGCCAGCAGTGAGAAACCCCAAGACCAGGGGGGTACGCAGTATTTT.

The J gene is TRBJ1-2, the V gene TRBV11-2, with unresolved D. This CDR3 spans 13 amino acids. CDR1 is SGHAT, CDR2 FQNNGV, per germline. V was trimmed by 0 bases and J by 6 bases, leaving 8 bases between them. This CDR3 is CASSLDLSNGYTF. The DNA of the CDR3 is TGTGCCAGCAGCTTAGACCTGAGCAATGGCTACACCTTC.

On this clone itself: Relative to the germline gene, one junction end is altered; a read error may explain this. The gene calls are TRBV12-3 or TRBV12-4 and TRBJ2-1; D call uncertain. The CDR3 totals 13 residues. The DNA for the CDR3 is TGTGCCATCAGTCTGGACCTACACAATGAGCAGTTCTTC. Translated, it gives CAISLDLHNEQFF.

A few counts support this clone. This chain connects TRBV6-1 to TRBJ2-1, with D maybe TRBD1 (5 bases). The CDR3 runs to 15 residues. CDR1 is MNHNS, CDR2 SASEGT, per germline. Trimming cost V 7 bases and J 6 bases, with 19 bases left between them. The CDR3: CASKGHGAEPNEQFF. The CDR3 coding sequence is TGTGCCAGCAAAGGGCATGGGGCAGAGCCCAATGAGCAGTTCTTC.

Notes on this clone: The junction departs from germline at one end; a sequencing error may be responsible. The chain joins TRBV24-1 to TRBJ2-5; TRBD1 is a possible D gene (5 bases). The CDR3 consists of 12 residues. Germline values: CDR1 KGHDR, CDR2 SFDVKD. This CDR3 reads CTTSLGPETQYF. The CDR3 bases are TGTACCACCAGCCTGGGGCCGGAGACCCAGTACTTC.

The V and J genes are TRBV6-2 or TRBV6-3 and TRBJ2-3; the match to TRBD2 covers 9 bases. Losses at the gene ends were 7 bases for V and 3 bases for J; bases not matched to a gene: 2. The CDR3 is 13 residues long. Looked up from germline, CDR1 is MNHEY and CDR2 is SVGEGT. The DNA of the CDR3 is TGTGCCAGCACAACTAGCGGGACAGATACGCAGTATTTT. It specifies CASTTSGTDTQYF.

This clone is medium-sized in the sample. The CDR3 is CASSLRRNEQYF. The CDR3 DNA follows: TGTGCCAGCAGTTTGAGGAGAAACGAGCAGTACTTC. This chain uses TRBV28 with TRBJ2-7; D is unresolved. The CDR3 length is 12 residues. The V end lost 3 bases, the J end lost 5 bases, and 8 bases lay between the germline ends. Looked up from germline, CDR1 is MDHEN and CDR2 is SYDVKM.

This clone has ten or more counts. The CDR3 reads CSASPLQSPGANVLTF. The CDR3 nucleotides read TGCAGTGCTAGTCCACTACAGAGTCCTGGGGCCAACGTCCTGACTTTC. The V call is TRBV20-1, the J call TRBJ2-6; D gene uncertain. The V gene lost 3 bases and the J gene lost 2 bases, with 14 bases spanning the gap. Germline CDR1 DFQATT, CDR2 SNEGSKA (reference sequence). CDR3 size: 16 residues.